This TCR beta chain appears in the sequencing data of a study of vaccination effects on CD4 cells after COVID-19. General observations from the study: Early timepoints after infection were absent, and convalescent patients were few in the study. Healthy vaccinees' vaccine-induced clones included only 1 of 255 cross-reacting with common cold coronaviruses.

V dropped 3 bases and J dropped 3 bases, with 16 bases sitting between them. The CDR3 totals 16 residues. Germline V gene data show CDR1 as SNHLY and CDR2 as FYNNEI. Antigen-specific CD4+ T cell clonotypes were called by their expansion after viral peptide-pool culture in ViraFEST. Following culture for roughly 10 days, CD4+ T cells were isolated. Vaccine recipients had no previous SARS-CoV-2 infection; their nucleocapsid antibodies were negative. In culture with approximately 10 IU/ml IL-2 and around 10 ug/ml peptides, PBMC were grown at two million per well. Half the medium was swapped for IL-2 medium on days 3 and 7. Note on this clone: Its antigen is unknown.

Repertoires were generated with immunoSEQ multiplex PCR, while TCRdb's copy carries only in-frame clones and drops some. The table lists about 73,000 clones, roughly 74% of them singletons. The TCR originated in a human donor who received a COVID-19 vaccine. V gene TRBV2 combines with J gene TRBJ2-3; the D gene is possibly TRBD2 (6 bases). Sample: CD4+ T cells from PBMCs cultured with HCoV-NL63 spike peptides, taken before COVID-19 vaccination. The CDR3 reads CASSDFAGLGTDTQYF. The CDR3 nucleotides are TGTGCCAGCAGTGATTTCGCGGGGTTAGGGACAGATACGCAGTATTTT.